These T cell receptor beta chains were read from a single sample in a study of T-cell memory formation after mild COVID-19. TCRdb reprocessed the 5' RACE reads with MiXCR, giving one entry per CDR3 protein. The sample lists about 300,000 distinct CDR3 sequences; around 19% were seen once. The sequencing sample was made of PBMCs or a T cell subset sorted from them (not recorded which). Every receptor here comes from a man between 18 and 29 years old who had mild COVID-19 (a few samples of this study predate the infection). Cell type and time point are not known. The CDR3 runs from the conserved cysteine through the conserved F or W. The D gene is left open where the match is weak. Part of the rows lack a size; the others show once, few, many or a class for expanded clones.

d_call	j_call	clone_size	v_call	cdr3_aa	cdr3_nt
NA	TRBJ1-2	NA	TRBV29-1	CSVESPDYGYTF	TGCAGCGTTGAGTCGCCAGACTATGGCTACACCTTC
TRBD2	TRBJ2-3	few	TRBV4-1	CASSQNPGLALDTQYF	TGCGCCAGCAGCCAAAATCCGGGACTAGCTCTAGATACGCAGTATTTT
NA	TRBJ2-1	few	TRBV5-4	CASSLHGAYEQFF	TGTGCCAGCAGCTTGCATGGGGCATATGAGCAGTTCTTC
NA	TRBJ1-6	NA	TRBV7-9	CASSSTTGSGSPLHF	TGTGCCAGCAGCTCCACCACAGGGTCTGGCTCACCCCTCCACTTT
NA	TRBJ1-3	NA	TRBV7-6	CASSLGPSSGNTIYF	TGTGCCAGCAGCTTAGGTCCGAGCTCTGGAAACACCATATATTTT
NA	TRBJ2-5	few	TRBV7-6	CASSQVLLPQETQYF	TGTGCCAGCAGCCAGGTCTTGCTACCGCAAGAGACCCAGTACTTC
NA	TRBJ2-5	few	TRBV7-2	CASGSYRGAQETQYF	TGTGCCAGCGGGTCCTACCGGGGGGCCCAAGAGACCCAGTACTTC
NA	TRBJ2-6	few	TRBV10-3	CAISESHTGANVLTF	TGTGCCATCAGTGAGTCTCATACTGGGGCCAACGTCCTGACTTTC
NA	TRBJ2-7	NA	TRBV10-3	CAIREAGSSYEQYF	TGTGCCATCAGGGAAGCGGGTAGCTCCTACGAGCAGTACTTC
NA	TRBJ2-3	NA	TRBV5-1	CASSFLTGGLTTDTQYF	TGCGCCAGCAGCTTTCTTACGGGGGGCCTCACCACAGATACGCAGTATTTT
NA	TRBJ1-3	NA	TRBV4-3	CASSQEWIQGGNTIYF	TGCGCCAGCAGCCAAGAGTGGATCCAGGGAGGAAACACCATATATTTT
NA	TRBJ1-2	NA	TRBV7-2	CASSQETANYGYTF	TGTGCCAGCAGCCAGGAGACTGCAAACTATGGCTACACCTTC
NA	TRBJ2-3	NA	TRBV7-9	CASKGGGNTDTQYF	TGTGCCAGCAAAGGGGGGGGCAATACAGATACGCAGTATTTT